In this sample, the clone carrying this T cell receptor beta chain turned up many times. As yet, its antigen is unknown. Investigators excluded patients with uncontrolled infection, other autoimmune disease, pregnancy or lactation. The blood sample dates from first hyperthyroidism diagnosis, preceding any ophthalmopathy symptoms. PBMCs were collected from an approximately 9.4 ml volume of fresh peripheral blood. The data originate from a study of T cells in Graves' hyperthyroidism and ophthalmopathy. The CDR3 consists of 15 residues. Germline V lookup: CDR1 ENHRY, CDR2 SYGVKD. V dropped 10 bases and J dropped 8; count of bases not matched to a gene: 11. Template material for amplifying TCR beta CDR3 regions consisted of RNA transcripts. A first-round RT-PCR of the TCR CDR3 used the HTBI primer set. TCRdb reprocessed the multiplex PCR reads via MiXCR and lists one record per CDR3 protein. Of around 250,000 distinct CDR3 sequences listed, roughly 15% are singletons.

The study, taken as a whole, reports: Most thyroid-expanded clonotypes above 0.001 were also found in blood.

The sample consisted of blood. The rearrangement joins TRBV10-3 to TRBJ2-1; 13 bases are a match to TRBD2. This clonotype originated in a woman in her thirties or forties with Graves' hyperthyroidism that later progressed to Graves' ophthalmopathy. The CDR3 region has the DNA TGTGCCACCCAGACATGGACTAGCGGGAGCGATGAGCAGTTCTTC. Residues: CATQTWTSGSDEQFF.